The rows below give T cell receptor beta chains drawn from one sample of a study of cytomegalovirus exposure and HLA in healthy donors. TCRdb's table, derived via immunoSEQ multiplex PCR, lists solely in-frame clones and lacks some. The data contain 57,000 or so clones, just under 95% of them seen just once; the ten biggest clones take up about 2.1%. Sequencing was done on a sample of PBMCs. These receptor sequences come from a man between 18 and 29 years old in good health and CMV-seronegative. CDR3s include the opening cysteine and the closing phenylalanine or tryptophan. D genes are given only for firm matches. Some rows have no size entry. The others give once, few or many, or a class for an expanded clone.

CDR3 protein: CASSFKGGGQPQHF
CDR3 DNA: TGTGCCAGCAGTTTCAAGGGGGGAGGGCAGCCCCAGCATTTT
D gene: .
clone size: .
V gene: TRBV6-5
J gene: TRBJ1-5
CDR3 length: 14

CDR3 protein: CASSLGGTSGRATEQFF
CDR3 DNA: TGTGCCAGCAGTTTGGGTGGGACTAGCGGGAGGGCCACTGAGCAGTTCTTC
D gene: TRBD2
clone size: once
V gene: TRBV27
J gene: TRBJ2-1
CDR3 length: 17

CDR3 protein: CASSAGLAGHNEQFF
CDR3 DNA: TGCGCCAGCAGCGCGGGACTAGCGGGGCACAATGAGCAGTTCTTC
D gene: TRBD2
clone size: .
V gene: TRBV5-1
J gene: TRBJ2-1
CDR3 length: 15

CDR3 protein: CAWSDVRGSSGANVLTF
CDR3 DNA: TGTGCCTGGAGTGATGTGCGGGGGAGCTCTGGGGCCAACGTCCTGACTTTC
D gene: TRBD2
clone size: .
V gene: TRBV30
J gene: TRBJ2-6
CDR3 length: 17

CDR3 protein: CASNPGGRTPTEAFF
CDR3 DNA: TGTGCCAGTAACCCCGGGGGGAGGACTCCCACTGAAGCTTTCTTT
D gene: .
clone size: .
V gene: TRBV19
J gene: TRBJ1-1
CDR3 length: 15

CDR3 protein: CASSLPGQDNQPQHF
CDR3 DNA: TGTGCCAGCAGCCTCCCGGGACAGGACAATCAGCCCCAGCATTTT
D gene: TRBD1
clone size: .
V gene: TRBV5-8
J gene: TRBJ1-5
CDR3 length: 15

CDR3 protein: CASSYSSRDSYEQYF
CDR3 DNA: TGTGCCAGCAGTTACTCGAGTCGGGACTCCTACGAGCAGTACTTC
D gene: .
clone size: .
V gene: TRBV6-5
J gene: TRBJ2-7
CDR3 length: 15

CDR3 protein: CASSAGIYNEQFF
CDR3 DNA: TGTGCCAGCAGCGCCGGGATTTACAATGAGCAGTTCTTC
D gene: .
clone size: .
V gene: TRBV9
J gene: TRBJ2-1
CDR3 length: 13

CDR3 protein: CASRKTGGGGYTF
CDR3 DNA: TGTGCCAGCAGGAAGACAGGAGGCGGTGGCTACACCTTC
D gene: .
clone size: .
V gene: TRBV28
J gene: TRBJ1-2
CDR3 length: 13

CDR3 protein: CASSSYSGSYEQYF
CDR3 DNA: TGTGCCAGCAGTTCGTACTCAGGGTCCTACGAGCAGTACTTC
D gene: .
clone size: .
V gene: TRBV28
J gene: TRBJ2-7
CDR3 length: 14

CDR3 protein: CASPGQGGEQYF
CDR3 DNA: TGTGCCAGCCCCGGACAGGGCGGGGAGCAGTACTTC
D gene: .
clone size: .
V gene: TRBV21-1
J gene: TRBJ2-7
CDR3 length: 12

CDR3 protein: CASSSVAGVEQYF
CDR3 DNA: TGTGCCAGCAGTTCTGTAGCGGGAGTCGAGCAGTACTTC
D gene: TRBD2
clone size: .
V gene: TRBV5-6
J gene: TRBJ2-7
CDR3 length: 13

CDR3 protein: CASSLILVTTPTGELFF
CDR3 DNA: TGTGCCAGCAGCTTAATCCTCGTCACAACCCCCACCGGGGAGCTGTTTTTT
D gene: .
clone size: .
V gene: TRBV7-6
J gene: TRBJ2-2
CDR3 length: 17

CDR3 protein: CASSEFRFPSGNTIYF
CDR3 DNA: TGTGCCAGCAGTGAATTCAGGTTCCCCTCTGGAAACACCATATATTTT
D gene: .
clone size: .
V gene: TRBV2
J gene: TRBJ1-3
CDR3 length: 16

CDR3 protein: CASSLGERPTGGNTEAFF
CDR3 DNA: TGCGCCAGCAGCTTGGGTGAGCGCCCCACAGGGGGGAACACTGAAGCTTTCTTT
D gene: TRBD1
clone size: .
V gene: TRBV5-1
J gene: TRBJ1-1
CDR3 length: 18

CDR3 protein: CASSQSGGPGELFF
CDR3 DNA: TGCGCCAGCAGCCAATCAGGGGGCCCCGGGGAGCTGTTTTTT
D gene: TRBD1
clone size: .
V gene: TRBV4-1
J gene: TRBJ2-2
CDR3 length: 14

CDR3 protein: CASSGDNMNTEAFF
CDR3 DNA: TGTGCCAGCAGTGGGGACAACATGAACACTGAAGCTTTCTTT
D gene: .
clone size: .
V gene: TRBV28
J gene: TRBJ1-1
CDR3 length: 14

CDR3 protein: CSVSRFSAHFNGYTF
CDR3 DNA: TGCAGCGTTTCCCGGTTTTCTGCTCACTTCAATGGCTACACCTTC
D gene: .
clone size: .
V gene: TRBV29-1
J gene: TRBJ1-2
CDR3 length: 15

CDR3 protein: CASRSGANNEQFF
CDR3 DNA: TGTGCCAGCCGATCTGGGGCTAACAATGAGCAGTTCTTC
D gene: .
clone size: .
V gene: TRBV6-5
J gene: TRBJ2-1
CDR3 length: 13

CDR3 protein: CASQTTSGRSSYNEQFF
CDR3 DNA: TGTGCCAGCCAAACTACTAGCGGGAGAAGTTCCTACAATGAGCAGTTCTTC
D gene: TRBD2
clone size: .
V gene: TRBV28
J gene: TRBJ2-1
CDR3 length: 17

CDR3 protein: CASSKQVRSYEQYF
CDR3 DNA: TGTGCCAGCAGTAAACAGGTGCGATCCTACGAGCAGTACTTC
D gene: .
clone size: .
V gene: TRBV25-1
J gene: TRBJ2-7
CDR3 length: 14

CDR3 protein: CASSELGTGGQNEQYF
CDR3 DNA: TGTGCCAGCAGTGAGTTGGGGACAGGGGGCCAGAACGAGCAGTACTTC
D gene: TRBD1
clone size: .
V gene: TRBV2
J gene: TRBJ2-7
CDR3 length: 16

CDR3 protein: CASAVNEQFF
CDR3 DNA: TGTGCCAGCGCGGTGAATGAGCAGTTCTTC
D gene: .
clone size: .
V gene: TRBV7-9
J gene: TRBJ2-1
CDR3 length: 10

CDR3 protein: CASSYDISYGYTF
CDR3 DNA: TGTGCCAGCAGTTACGACATCTCCTATGGCTACACCTTC
D gene: .
clone size: .
V gene: TRBV28
J gene: TRBJ1-2
CDR3 length: 13

CDR3 protein: CASSLGASGSSYEQYF
CDR3 DNA: TGTGCCAGCAGCTTAGGGGCCTCAGGAAGCTCCTACGAGCAGTACTTC
D gene: .
clone size: .
V gene: TRBV7-2
J gene: TRBJ2-7
CDR3 length: 16

CDR3 protein: CASSFSLGDGHNEQFF
CDR3 DNA: TGTGCCAGCAGCTTTAGTTTAGGGGATGGACACAATGAGCAGTTCTTC
D gene: .
clone size: once
V gene: TRBV7-9
J gene: TRBJ2-1
CDR3 length: 16

CDR3 protein: CASSLVSGGRPETQYF
CDR3 DNA: TGTGCCAGCAGCTTAGTGTCAGGGGGGCGTCCAGAGACCCAGTACTTC
D gene: .
clone size: .
V gene: TRBV7-9
J gene: TRBJ2-5
CDR3 length: 16

CDR3 protein: CASSLAGRTSYEQYF
CDR3 DNA: TGCGCCAGCAGCTTGGCCGGGAGGACATCCTACGAGCAGTACTTC
D gene: TRBD2
clone size: .
V gene: TRBV5-1
J gene: TRBJ2-7
CDR3 length: 15

CDR3 protein: CASNEGQGATEAFF
CDR3 DNA: TGTGCCAGCAACGAAGGACAGGGGGCGACTGAAGCTTTCTTT
D gene: TRBD1
clone size: .
V gene: TRBV6-5
J gene: TRBJ1-1
CDR3 length: 14

CDR3 protein: CASSAGGPSNEQFF
CDR3 DNA: TGTGCCAGCAGCGCAGGGGGCCCTTCCAATGAGCAGTTCTTC
D gene: TRBD1
clone size: .
V gene: TRBV27
J gene: TRBJ2-1
CDR3 length: 14

CDR3 protein: CASTMDSQETQYF
CDR3 DNA: TGTGCCAGCACTATGGACAGCCAAGAGACCCAGTACTTC
D gene: .
clone size: .
V gene: TRBV2
J gene: TRBJ2-5
CDR3 length: 13

CDR3 protein: CASTPGAGNYGYTF
CDR3 DNA: TGTGCCAGCACTCCTGGAGCAGGGAACTATGGCTACACCTTC
D gene: .
clone size: .
V gene: TRBV6-4
J gene: TRBJ1-2
CDR3 length: 14

CDR3 protein: CASSPIRLAIHEQYF
CDR3 DNA: TGTGCCAGCAGCCCCATCAGACTAGCGATCCACGAGCAGTACTTC
D gene: TRBD2
clone size: .
V gene: TRBV7-9
J gene: TRBJ2-7
CDR3 length: 15

CDR3 protein: CASSLERGLGEQYF
CDR3 DNA: TGTGCCAGCAGCTTAGAGCGTGGCTTAGGCGAGCAGTACTTC
D gene: .
clone size: .
V gene: TRBV7-2
J gene: TRBJ2-7
CDR3 length: 14

CDR3 protein: CASSLGTGQGETQYF
CDR3 DNA: TGTGCCAGCAGTCTGGGGACAGGGCAGGGAGAGACCCAGTACTTC
D gene: TRBD1
clone size: .
V gene: TRBV28
J gene: TRBJ2-5
CDR3 length: 15

CDR3 protein: CASSLGETTYEQYF
CDR3 DNA: TGTGCCAGCAGCTTGGGTGAGACTACCTACGAGCAGTACTTC
D gene: .
clone size: .
V gene: TRBV7-9
J gene: TRBJ2-7
CDR3 length: 14

CDR3 protein: CASGTQGSGELFF
CDR3 DNA: TGTGCCAGCGGAACCCAGGGATCCGGGGAGCTGTTTTTT
D gene: .
clone size: .
V gene: TRBV28
J gene: TRBJ2-2
CDR3 length: 13

CDR3 protein: CASSLIAGESYEQYF
CDR3 DNA: TGTGCCAGCAGCTTAATAGCGGGGGAATCCTACGAGCAGTACTTC
D gene: TRBD2
clone size: .
V gene: TRBV7-2
J gene: TRBJ2-7
CDR3 length: 15

CDR3 protein: CASSANSGQTQYF
CDR3 DNA: TGCGCCAGCAGTGCGAATAGCGGACAGACCCAGTACTTC
D gene: .
clone size: .
V gene: TRBV10-2
J gene: TRBJ2-5
CDR3 length: 13

CDR3 protein: CASRELAGALEQFF
CDR3 DNA: TGTGCCAGCCGGGAACTAGCGGGAGCTTTAGAGCAGTTCTTC
D gene: TRBD2
clone size: .
V gene: TRBV6-1
J gene: TRBJ2-1
CDR3 length: 14